A selection of T cell receptor beta chains follows, all from one sample in a study of blood T cell repertoires in COVID-19. The protocol was immunoSEQ multiplex PCR, while the TCRdb copy is restricted to in-frame clones and leaves out a portion. This table has over 350,000 clones, roughly 87% appearing once. Sequencing was carried out using PBMCs or T cells enriched from blood (not recorded which). The origin of the receptors is a woman younger than 30 with acute COVID-19. The CDR3 runs from the conserved cysteine through the conserved F or W. A D gene is named only where the DNA matches it firmly. Rows give clone size only sometimes, using once, few, many, or a class for an expanded clone.

d_call: -; j_call: TRBJ2-7; clone_size: -; v_call: TRBV2; cdr3_nt: TGTGCCAGCAGTGCGACAGCGAGCTCCTACGAGCAGTACTTC; cdr3_aa: CASSATASSYEQYF
d_call: -; j_call: TRBJ2-7; clone_size: -; v_call: TRBV9; cdr3_nt: TGTGCCAGCAGCGCCGGGACAACTTACGAGCAGTACTTC; cdr3_aa: CASSAGTTYEQYF
d_call: -; j_call: TRBJ1-1; clone_size: -; v_call: TRBV29-1; cdr3_nt: TGCAGCGTTTTTAGTACAGGTCAGAATGAAGCTTTCTTT; cdr3_aa: CSVFSTGQNEAFF
d_call: -; j_call: TRBJ1-2; clone_size: once; v_call: TRBV29-1; cdr3_nt: TGCAGCGTTCCGGACGGAGGCTATGGCTACACCTTC; cdr3_aa: CSVPDGGYGYTF
d_call: TRBD1; j_call: TRBJ1-2; clone_size: -; v_call: TRBV6-1; cdr3_nt: TGTGCCAGCAGTAAAGCCGGGACAGGGTTTGGCTACACCTTC; cdr3_aa: CASSKAGTGFGYTF
d_call: TRBD1; j_call: TRBJ2-7; clone_size: -; v_call: TRBV9; cdr3_nt: TGTGCCAGCAGCGCAGACAGGGGGTGGGACGAGCAGTACTTC; cdr3_aa: CASSADRGWDEQYF
d_call: TRBD2; j_call: TRBJ2-7; clone_size: -; v_call: TRBV7-8; cdr3_nt: TGTGCCAGCAGCATGCCGGGACTAGACTACGAGCAGTACTTC; cdr3_aa: CASSMPGLDYEQYF
d_call: -; j_call: TRBJ1-4; clone_size: -; v_call: TRBV10-2; cdr3_nt: TGCGCCAGCAGTGAGTTGGGGCTTGGTGAAAAACTGTTTTTT; cdr3_aa: CASSELGLGEKLFF
d_call: -; j_call: TRBJ2-3; clone_size: -; v_call: TRBV5-1; cdr3_nt: TGCGCCAGCAGCCCGGACTGGAATACGCAGTATTTT; cdr3_aa: CASSPDWNTQYF
d_call: -; j_call: TRBJ1-4; clone_size: -; v_call: TRBV7-9; cdr3_nt: TGTGCCAGCAGCTCCGACAGCAAGGCCGGCAAAAAACTGTTTTTT; cdr3_aa: CASSSDSKAGKKLFF
d_call: TRBD1; j_call: TRBJ2-3; clone_size: -; v_call: TRBV6-4; cdr3_nt: TGTGCCAGCACGAGGACAGGGAAACCCACAGATACGCAGTATTTT; cdr3_aa: CASTRTGKPTDTQYF
d_call: TRBD2; j_call: TRBJ2-7; clone_size: -; v_call: TRBV7-6; cdr3_nt: TGTGCCAGCAGCCTCGGTGTAGCGGGGTCTCGCTCCTACGAGCAGTACTTC; cdr3_aa: CASSLGVAGSRSYEQYF
d_call: -; j_call: TRBJ1-1; clone_size: -; v_call: TRBV30; cdr3_nt: TGTGCCTGGAGTCCAGGGCCAGCTGAAGCTTTCTTT; cdr3_aa: CAWSPGPAEAFF
d_call: TRBD1; j_call: TRBJ1-1; clone_size: -; v_call: TRBV28; cdr3_nt: TGTGCCAGCAGCCCTACTTCCGAGACAGGGTCCACTGAAGCTTTCTTT; cdr3_aa: CASSPTSETGSTEAFF
d_call: TRBD2; j_call: TRBJ2-3; clone_size: -; v_call: TRBV11-2; cdr3_nt: TGTGCCAGCAGCTACCTACTAGCGGGATTTGCAGGAGATACGCAGTATTTT; cdr3_aa: CASSYLLAGFAGDTQYF
d_call: -; j_call: TRBJ2-7; clone_size: -; v_call: TRBV11-2; cdr3_nt: TGTGCCAGCAGCTTAGGGGTGTCTCTAGACGAGCAGTACTTC; cdr3_aa: CASSLGVSLDEQYF
d_call: -; j_call: TRBJ1-1; clone_size: -; v_call: TRBV2; cdr3_nt: TGTGCCACCGGACAGAACACTGAAGCTTTCTTT; cdr3_aa: CATGQNTEAFF
d_call: TRBD1; j_call: TRBJ2-3; clone_size: -; v_call: TRBV14; cdr3_nt: TGTGCCAGCAGCCAGACAGGGAGAGCCAGCGATACGCAGTATTTT; cdr3_aa: CASSQTGRASDTQYF
d_call: TRBD2; j_call: TRBJ2-1; clone_size: -; v_call: TRBV11-2; cdr3_nt: TGTGCCAGCAGCCCGTTGACTAGCGGGAGATCCAATGAGCAGTTCTTC; cdr3_aa: CASSPLTSGRSNEQFF
d_call: -; j_call: TRBJ2-2; clone_size: once; v_call: TRBV5-4; cdr3_nt: TGTGCCAGCAGCTCACAGGGAAAAGTGACCGGGGAGCTGTTTTTT; cdr3_aa: CASSSQGKVTGELFF
d_call: TRBD1; j_call: TRBJ1-1; clone_size: -; v_call: TRBV7-9; cdr3_nt: TGTGCCAGCAGCTTTCCCCAGGGGGCGCGAGACACTGAAGCTTTCTTT; cdr3_aa: CASSFPQGARDTEAFF
d_call: TRBD2; j_call: TRBJ2-7; clone_size: -; v_call: TRBV7-9; cdr3_nt: TGTGCCAGCAGCCAGCGGGAGGGCCTAGGTACCTACGAGCAGTACTTC; cdr3_aa: CASSQREGLGTYEQYF
d_call: TRBD1; j_call: TRBJ1-4; clone_size: -; v_call: TRBV2; cdr3_nt: TGTGCCAGCAGGGGGACAGAAACTAATGAAAAACTGTTTTTT; cdr3_aa: CASRGTETNEKLFF
d_call: -; j_call: TRBJ1-5; clone_size: -; v_call: TRBV11-2; cdr3_nt: TGTGCCAGCAGCTTAGGGAGCGTGCTAGAGAATCAGCCCCAGCATTTT; cdr3_aa: CASSLGSVLENQPQHF
d_call: -; j_call: TRBJ1-5; clone_size: few; v_call: TRBV30; cdr3_nt: TGTGCCTGGGGCGCAGGGTCCAGCAATCAGCCCCAGCATTTT; cdr3_aa: CAWGAGSSNQPQHF